These T cell receptor beta chains were read from a single sample in a study of blood T cell repertoires in COVID-19. Clones were sequenced by immunoSEQ multiplex PCR, and TCRdb holds only the in-frame ones, with some missing. The sample records fewer than 110,000 clones, more than 70% being singletons. The sequenced material came from peripheral blood. These receptors were taken from a man in his fifties or sixties with active or convalescent COVID-19. The CDR3 runs from the conserved cysteine through the conserved F or W. Fields, in order: clone size, V gene, D gene, J gene, CDR3 protein, CDR3 DNA. A D gene is named only where the DNA matches it firmly. Rows give clone size only sometimes, using once, few, many, or a class for an expanded clone.

size: NA; V: TRBV24-1; D: TRBD1; J: TRBJ2-3; CDR3: CATSEHGQGRTDTQYF; DNA: TGTGCCACCAGTGAACATGGACAGGGTCGCACAGATACGCAGTATTTT
size: NA; V: TRBV5-5; D: TRBD1; J: TRBJ1-3; CDR3: CASSLVAQGSSGNTIYF; DNA: TGTGCCAGCAGCTTGGTAGCACAGGGGAGCTCTGGAAACACCATATATTTT
size: NA; V: TRBV13; D: NA; J: TRBJ1-4; CDR3: CASSLRSGLLNEKLFF; DNA: TGTGCCAGCAGCCTAAGGTCGGGACTTCTTAATGAAAAACTGTTTTTT
size: NA; V: TRBV10-3; D: TRBD1; J: TRBJ2-7; CDR3: CAIKEDRGLTYEQYF; DNA: TGTGCCATCAAAGAGGACAGGGGGCTAACTTACGAGCAGTACTTC
size: NA; V: TRBV7-9; D: NA; J: TRBJ1-1; CDR3: CASSATGPYEAFF; DNA: TGTGCCAGCAGCGCCACAGGACCCTATGAAGCTTTCTTT
size: NA; V: TRBV28; D: NA; J: TRBJ1-2; CDR3: CASTVGGAGTNYGYTF; DNA: TGTGCCAGCACCGTGGGGGGGGCGGGGACTAACTATGGCTACACCTTC
size: NA; V: TRBV5-8; D: NA; J: TRBJ1-5; CDR3: CASSLHQGPQHF; DNA: TGTGCCAGCAGCTTGCATCAGGGGCCCCAGCATTTT
size: NA; V: TRBV5-5; D: TRBD1; J: TRBJ2-6; CDR3: CASSPWDRGWEFSGANVLTF; DNA: TGTGCCAGCAGCCCCTGGGACAGGGGGTGGGAGTTCTCTGGGGCCAACGTCCTGACTTTC
size: NA; V: TRBV6-5; D: NA; J: TRBJ2-7; CDR3: CASSYSTGPVAYEQYF; DNA: TGTGCCAGCAGTTACTCCACAGGGCCTGTCGCCTACGAGCAGTACTTC
size: NA; V: TRBV7-2; D: TRBD2; J: TRBJ2-7; CDR3: CASSLGLAGVYEQYF; DNA: TGTGCCAGCAGCTTAGGGCTAGCGGGAGTGTACGAGCAGTACTTC
size: NA; V: TRBV12-3/TRBV12-4; D: NA; J: TRBJ1-2; CDR3: CASSFSAGYGYTF; DNA: TGTGCCAGCAGTTTTAGCGCAGGCTATGGCTACACCTTC
size: NA; V: TRBV7-9; D: TRBD1; J: TRBJ2-2; CDR3: CASSLAVGQIGELFF; DNA: TGTGCCAGCAGCTTAGCGGTGGGACAGATCGGGGAGCTGTTTTTT
size: NA; V: TRBV2; D: NA; J: TRBJ1-6; CDR3: CASSDSGKVSPLHF; DNA: TGTGCCAGCAGTGACTCAGGAAAGGTTTCACCCCTCCACTTT
size: NA; V: TRBV28; D: TRBD1; J: TRBJ1-1; CDR3: CASSGDRGRINTEAFF; DNA: TGTGCCAGCAGTGGGGACAGGGGGCGGATTAACACTGAAGCTTTCTTT
size: NA; V: TRBV5-1; D: NA; J: TRBJ1-4; CDR3: CASSTSGGTNEKLFF; DNA: TGCGCCAGCAGCACTTCGGGGGGGACTAATGAAAAACTGTTTTTT
size: NA; V: TRBV24-1; D: TRBD2; J: TRBJ2-1; CDR3: CATQGLAGGPREQFF; DNA: TGTGCCACCCAGGGGCTAGCGGGAGGGCCACGGGAGCAGTTCTTC
size: NA; V: TRBV11-2; D: TRBD1; J: TRBJ2-7; CDR3: CASSLAPGQIYEQYF; DNA: TGTGCCAGCAGCTTAGCGCCGGGACAGATCTACGAGCAGTACTTC
size: NA; V: TRBV28; D: TRBD2; J: TRBJ2-5; CDR3: CASSPHVLAVQETQYF; DNA: TGTGCCAGCAGCCCCCACGTACTAGCGGTCCAAGAGACCCAGTACTTC
size: once; V: TRBV6-5; D: NA; J: TRBJ2-1; CDR3: CASSSMGGTENEQFF; DNA: TGTGCCAGCAGTTCCATGGGCGGGACAGAGAATGAGCAGTTCTTC
size: NA; V: TRBV5-1; D: TRBD1; J: TRBJ2-4; CDR3: CASSLQGVLAKNIQYF; DNA: TGCGCCAGCAGTCTACAGGGGGTCCTAGCCAAAAACATTCAGTACTTC
size: once; V: TRBV4-3; D: NA; J: TRBJ2-5; CDR3: CASSQEGSGVGGETQYF; DNA: TGCGCCAGCAGCCAAGAAGGAAGTGGTGTTGGAGGGGAGACCCAGTACTTC
size: NA; V: TRBV19; D: TRBD1; J: TRBJ1-4; CDR3: CASSGGTATNEKLFF; DNA: TGTGCCAGTAGTGGAGGGACAGCAACTAATGAAAAACTGTTTTTT
size: NA; V: TRBV4-1; D: TRBD2; J: TRBJ2-2; CDR3: CASSQDRVSGRADTGELFF; DNA: TGCGCCAGCAGCCAAGATCGGGTTAGCGGGAGGGCCGACACCGGGGAGCTGTTTTTT
size: NA; V: TRBV27; D: NA; J: TRBJ2-3; CDR3: CASRDTSRDTQYF; DNA: TGTGCCAGCAGGGACACATCGAGGGATACGCAGTATTTT
size: NA; V: TRBV19; D: NA; J: TRBJ2-3; CDR3: CASSWTATDTQYF; DNA: TGTGCCAGTAGTTGGACAGCCACAGATACGCAGTATTTT
size: NA; V: TRBV21-1; D: NA; J: TRBJ1-5; CDR3: CASSKGGKQGIYSNQPQHF; DNA: TGTGCCAGCAGCAAAGGGGGGAAGCAGGGGATTTATAGCAATCAGCCCCAGCATTTT
size: NA; V: TRBV28; D: NA; J: TRBJ1-2; CDR3: CASSFVQDYGYTF; DNA: TGTGCCAGCAGTTTCGTGCAGGACTATGGCTACACCTTC
size: NA; V: TRBV13; D: NA; J: TRBJ2-3; CDR3: CASSLSGKPTDTQYF; DNA: TGTGCCAGCAGCTTGAGCGGCAAACCCACAGATACGCAGTATTTT
size: NA; V: TRBV19; D: NA; J: TRBJ2-5; CDR3: CASSIDVGRGIQTQYF; DNA: TGTGCCAGTAGTATAGATGTGGGCAGGGGAATCCAGACCCAGTACTTC
size: NA; V: TRBV7-9; D: NA; J: TRBJ2-1; CDR3: CASSLGWEAGYNEQFF; DNA: TGTGCCAGCAGCTTAGGTTGGGAGGCGGGTTACAATGAGCAGTTCTTC
size: NA; V: TRBV28; D: TRBD2; J: TRBJ2-7; CDR3: CASSPSQFATSGAYEQYF; DNA: TGTGCCAGCAGTCCCTCCCAGTTCGCGACTAGCGGAGCCTACGAGCAGTACTTC
size: NA; V: TRBV7-9; D: TRBD2; J: TRBJ2-5; CDR3: CASSLVLAGKETQYF; DNA: TGTGCCAGCAGCTTAGTACTAGCGGGGAAAGAGACCCAGTACTTC
size: few; V: TRBV11-2; D: TRBD2; J: TRBJ2-7; CDR3: CASSLDRLAGGEQYF; DNA: TGTGCCAGCAGCTTAGATAGACTAGCGGGAGGCGAGCAGTACTTC
size: NA; V: TRBV29-1; D: TRBD1; J: TRBJ1-4; CDR3: CSVPGQENEKLFF; DNA: TGCAGCGTACCGGGACAGGAGAATGAAAAACTGTTTTTT
size: NA; V: TRBV29-1; D: TRBD2; J: TRBJ2-4; CDR3: CSVGDSGRAEDIQYF; DNA: TGCAGCGTTGGTGATAGCGGGAGGGCCGAGGACATTCAGTACTTC
size: NA; V: TRBV29-1; D: TRBD2; J: TRBJ2-1; CDR3: CSAGTSGFYNEQFF; DNA: TGCAGCGCCGGGACTAGCGGTTTCTACAATGAGCAGTTCTTC
size: NA; V: TRBV6-5; D: NA; J: TRBJ1-1; CDR3: CASSNNRKNTEAFF; DNA: TGTGCCAGCAGTAATAACAGGAAGAACACTGAAGCTTTCTTT
size: NA; V: TRBV27; D: TRBD1; J: TRBJ1-4; CDR3: CASSSGGEKLFF; DNA: TGTGCCAGCAGCTCAGGGGGCGAAAAACTGTTTTTT
size: NA; V: TRBV15; D: TRBD1; J: TRBJ1-5; CDR3: CATSMDRGVQPQHF; DNA: TGTGCCACCAGCATGGACAGGGGGGTTCAGCCCCAGCATTTT
size: NA; V: TRBV19; D: TRBD2; J: TRBJ2-3; CDR3: CASSFPGLADTQYF; DNA: TGTGCCAGTAGTTTCCCGGGACTAGCAGATACGCAGTATTTT
size: NA; V: TRBV29-1; D: NA; J: TRBJ1-1; CDR3: CSVGVAETEAFF; DNA: TGCAGCGTTGGGGTAGCAGAGACTGAAGCTTTCTTT
size: NA; V: TRBV2; D: TRBD2; J: TRBJ2-3; CDR3: CASKGLAGIDTQYF; DNA: TGTGCCAGCAAAGGACTAGCGGGAATAGATACGCAGTATTTT
size: NA; V: TRBV7-9; D: NA; J: TRBJ1-1; CDR3: CASSLRTDEAFF; DNA: TGTGCCAGCAGCTTACGGACAGATGAAGCTTTCTTT
size: NA; V: TRBV29-1; D: TRBD1; J: TRBJ2-5; CDR3: CSVDPWTGQETQYF; DNA: TGCAGCGTGGACCCCTGGACAGGACAAGAGACCCAGTACTTC
size: NA; V: TRBV6-2/TRBV6-3; D: TRBD2; J: TRBJ2-2; CDR3: CASSYTLGLAGTGSGELFF; DNA: TGTGCCAGCAGTTACACTTTGGGACTAGCGGGAACTGGGTCCGGGGAGCTGTTTTTT
size: NA; V: TRBV7-9; D: TRBD2; J: TRBJ2-3; CDR3: CASSLVAGRVDTQYF; DNA: TGTGCCAGCAGCTTAGTAGCGGGTCGAGTAGATACGCAGTATTTT
size: once; V: TRBV28; D: NA; J: TRBJ1-4; CDR3: CASTSRVGQSEKLFF; DNA: TGTGCCAGCACCTCGAGAGTGGGCCAGAGTGAAAAACTGTTTTTT